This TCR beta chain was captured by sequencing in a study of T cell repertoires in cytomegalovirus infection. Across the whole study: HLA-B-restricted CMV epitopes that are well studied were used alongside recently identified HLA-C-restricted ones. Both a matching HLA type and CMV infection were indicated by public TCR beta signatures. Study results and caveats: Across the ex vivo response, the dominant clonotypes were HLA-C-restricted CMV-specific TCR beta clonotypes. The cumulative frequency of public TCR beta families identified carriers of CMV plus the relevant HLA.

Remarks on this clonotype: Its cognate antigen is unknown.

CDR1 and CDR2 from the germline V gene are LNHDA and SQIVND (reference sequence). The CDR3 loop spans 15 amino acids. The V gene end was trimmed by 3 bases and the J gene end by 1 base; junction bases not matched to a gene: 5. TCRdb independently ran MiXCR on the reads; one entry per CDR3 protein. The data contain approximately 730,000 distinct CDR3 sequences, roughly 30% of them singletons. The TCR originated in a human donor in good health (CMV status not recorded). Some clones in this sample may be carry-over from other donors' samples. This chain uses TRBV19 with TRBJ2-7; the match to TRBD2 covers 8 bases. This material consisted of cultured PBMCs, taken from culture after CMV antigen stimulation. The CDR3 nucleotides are TGTGCCAGTAGTATCTCTAGCGGGCCTTCCTACGAGCAGTACTTC. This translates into CASSISSGPSYEQYF.